This is a list of T cell receptor beta chains from one sample in a study of T-cell reconstitution after alpha-beta-depleted transplantation in children. TCRdb called the PCR reads again in MiXCR, with one record for every CDR3 protein. The repertoire holds 250,000 to 400,000 distinct CDR3 sequences, with approximately 23% as singletons. The sequences come from PBMCs, mostly from graft donor cells, collected 180 days after TCRalphabeta/CD19-depleted stem cell transplant. The origin of the receptors is a male patient under 18 who had a stem cell transplant for acute lymphoblastic leukemia, so the T cells may come from the graft donor. The CDR3 runs from the conserved cysteine through the conserved F or W.

V gene,J gene,CDR3 protein
TRBV29-1,TRBJ1-1,CSVDKGLWAFF
TRBV12-3/TRBV12-4,TRBJ2-5,CASSFGNRAGETQYF
TRBV15,TRBJ2-2,CATRTGLNTGELFF
TRBV5-1,TRBJ2-7,CASSLARGGSYEQYF
TRBV21-1,TRBJ2-7,CASPSRSSYEQYF
TRBV7-8,TRBJ2-1,CASSLGLDYNEQFF
TRBV3-1,TRBJ2-7,CASSPYLGQGAYEQYF
TRBV13,TRBJ2-7,CASSLEEGYEQYF
TRBV27,TRBJ1-3,CASSLRGAGFGNTIYF
TRBV29-1,TRBJ1-5,CSVGGTGARGNQPQHF
TRBV20-1,TRBJ2-3,CSARGGPTDTQYF
TRBV24-1,TRBJ2-7,CATSDLVTGEGQYF
TRBV6-1,TRBJ2-2,CASRDLPNTGELFF
TRBV19,TRBJ2-2,CASRAPYTGELFF
TRBV7-8,TRBJ1-5,CASSTGGRRNQPQHF
TRBV10-1,TRBJ2-1,CASSEFQGGNEQFF
TRBV11-2,TRBJ1-1,CASSSFRDLEAFF
TRBV7-9,TRBJ2-5,CASSSRQGWGQETQYF
TRBV5-1,TRBJ2-7,CASSPTSGVPYEQYF
TRBV25-1,TRBJ1-2,CASSERGTGNYGYTF
TRBV5-1,TRBJ2-1,CASSSLTSGTRSSYNEQFF
TRBV5-1,TRBJ1-2,CASSPGTALGGLYGYTF
TRBV4-1,TRBJ2-7,CASSHRDASSYEQYF
TRBV4-1,TRBJ2-2,CASSRTPGLNTGELFF
TRBV12-3/TRBV12-4,TRBJ2-3,CASRIGTHWGDTQYF